These T cell receptor beta chains were read from a single sample in a study of identical twins. Each CDR3 protein gets one entry after TCRdb re-called the 5' RACE reads with MiXCR. Of roughly 350,000 distinct CDR3 sequences detected, approximately 8.7% appear once; the ten largest clones hold 8% to 9.5%. Sequencing used naive T cells sorted from blood. Source of these receptors: a woman between 45 and 60 years old in good health. The CDR3 runs from the conserved cysteine through the conserved F or W. A D gene is named only where the DNA matches it firmly. Size is omitted from some rows. Given values are once, few, many or a class for expanded clones.

>TRBD1|TRBV5-1|TRBJ2-3|few
TGCGCCAGCAGCTTGGTCGGGACAGGGGGGAAGGCAGATACGCAGTATTTT
CASSLVGTGGKADTQYF
>.|TRBV27|TRBJ2-3|few
TGTGCCAGCGGGCAGCCACTAGATACGCAGTATTTT
CASGQPLDTQYF
>.|TRBV25-1|TRBJ2-1|few
TGTGCCAGCAGTCGCCAGACTAGGGGGGAGCAGTTCTTC
CASSRQTRGEQFF
>TRBD2|TRBV24-1|TRBJ2-5|.
TGTGCCACCAGTCGGGGGACTAGCGGGAGAGGGGAGACCCAGTACTTC
CATSRGTSGRGETQYF
>TRBD2|TRBV5-1|TRBJ2-4|.
TGCGCCAGCAGCTTGGAAGCGGGAGGGGAGGCGGGGAACATTCAGTACTTC
CASSLEAGGEAGNIQYF
>TRBD2|TRBV29-1|TRBJ2-1|few
TGCAGCGTTGGAGGACTAGCGGGAGGAGCGAATGAGCAGTTCTTC
CSVGGLAGGANEQFF
>.|TRBV7-2|TRBJ2-5|.
TGTGCCAGCCTCCCTCCCCCCGCAGAGACCCAGTACTTC
CASLPPPAETQYF
>.|TRBV20-1|TRBJ2-3|.
TGCAGTGCTAGAGATCCCCGGAGAACAGATACGCAGTATTTT
CSARDPRRTDTQYF
>TRBD2|TRBV20-1|TRBJ2-2|few
TGCAGTGTCCTGGGGGGGGATCCCGGGATGAGCACCGGGGAGCTGTTTTTT
CSVLGGDPGMSTGELFF
>.|TRBV18|TRBJ2-3|.
TGTGCCAGCTCACCACTAGCGCGGGACACAGATACGCAGTATTTT
CASSPLARDTDTQYF
>TRBD1|TRBV27|TRBJ2-3|many
TGTGCCAGCAGTTCCGGGACAGGGCGGAGAGATACGCAGTATTTT
CASSSGTGRRDTQYF
>.|TRBV20-1|TRBJ2-7|.
TGCAGTGCTAGAGATCCGGCGGGCTCCTACGAGCAGTACTTC
CSARDPAGSYEQYF
>TRBD1|TRBV7-9|TRBJ2-2|few
TGTGCCAGCAGCTTTGGGGACAGGGCAGTAGGGAACACCGGGGAGCTGTTTTTT
CASSFGDRAVGNTGELFF
>.|TRBV9|TRBJ2-7|many
TGTGCCAGCAGCAGAGGGACCCTCGACTACGAGCAGTACTTC
CASSRGTLDYEQYF
>TRBD2|TRBV12-3/TRBV12-4|TRBJ2-7|.
TGTGCCAGCAGGCCCCCCCAGCTAGCGGGATCCTCCGAGCAGTACTTC
CASRPPQLAGSSEQYF
>TRBD2|TRBV4-1|TRBJ2-1|few
TGCGCCAGCAGCCAAGATCCTAGCGGGCCACAGAACAATGAGCAGTTCTTC
CASSQDPSGPQNNEQFF
>.|TRBV24-1|TRBJ1-5|few
TGTGCCACCAGTGACCTAGGGCAGAATCAGCCCCAGCATTTT
CATSDLGQNQPQHF
>TRBD2|TRBV6-5|TRBJ2-1|few
TGTGCCAGCAGTCGCGCCGGGACTAGCGGGAGGGCCAATGAGCAGTTCTTC
CASSRAGTSGRANEQFF
>.|TRBV12-3/TRBV12-4|TRBJ2-7|few
TGTGCCAGCGCACCACGGACGTACGAGCAGTACTTC
CASAPRTYEQYF
>TRBD1|TRBV20-1|TRBJ1-2|.
TGCAGTGCTAGGACAGGGGGTTATGGCTACACCTTC
CSARTGGYGYTF
>.|TRBV30|TRBJ2-1|few
TGTGCCTGGAGTGAGTTGGCCAGTGGAAGTGGTACCTTC
CAWSELASGSGTF
>.|TRBV24-1|TRBJ1-1|many
TGTGCCACCAGGGCCTTGATTCTGAACCGGGGGTACACTGAAGCTTTCTTT
CATRALILNRGYTEAFF
>.|TRBV5-1|TRBJ1-3|many
TGCGCCAGCAGCTTGGGGAGTACGGGTGGAAACACCATATATTTT
CASSLGSTGGNTIYF
>.|TRBV29-1|TRBJ2-2|.
TGCAGCGTACTCCAGGGGTACACCGGGGAGCTGTTTTTT
CSVLQGYTGELFF
>.|TRBV12-3/TRBV12-4|TRBJ2-3|.
TGTGCCAGCAGTTTGTCCGGGGTCGATACGCAGTATTTT
CASSLSGVDTQYF